This entry lists 7 T cell receptor beta chains sequenced from one sample in a study of T cell repertoires in cytomegalovirus infection. TCRdb recomputed calls from the reads with MiXCR, one row per CDR3 protein. The sample comprises approximately 500,000 distinct CDR3 sequences, around 30% of which are singletons, and roughly a sixth rests with the top ten. No antigens are known for them. The sample in question was cultured PBMCs, obtained from culture after CMV antigen stimulation. The source is a human donor in good health (CMV status not recorded). Some clones in this sample may be carry-over from other donors' samples.

Comments on this clonotype: Given a much more abundant clone one base away, this may be a read error. This rearrangement joins TRBV28 to TRBJ2-3; D gene uncertain. Germline V CDR1 and CDR2: MDHEN, SYDVKM. With 6 bases removed from V and 4 bases from J, the gap between germline ends came to 2 bases. The CDR3 is 10 residues long. CDR3 bases: TGTGCCAGCAGCTCAGATACGCAGTATTTT. The encoded protein is CASSSDTQYF.

This chain connects TRBV18 to TRBJ1-6, with a weak D call TRBD1 (5 bases). The CDR3 totals 16 residues. Germline loops: CDR1 KGHSH, CDR2 LQKENI. With 3 bases removed from V and 5 bases from J, the gap between germline ends came to 14 bases. CDR3 nucleotide sequence: TGTGCCAGCTCACCCCGGGACTTGGGGCATAATTCACCCCTCCACTTT. Amino acids: CASSPRDLGHNSPLHF.

This clonotype was counted a few times. The gene calls are TRBV4-2 and TRBJ2-4; 9 positions agree with TRBD2. Germline CDR1 LGHNA, CDR2 YNFKEQ. V was clipped by 4 bases and J by 0 bases; unmatched bases: 4. The CDR3 runs to 16 residues. The CDR3 loop is CASSPRLAVAKNIQYF. The CDR3 coding sequence is TGTGCCAGCAGCCCCCGACTAGCGGTAGCCAAAAACATTCAGTACTTC.

This rearrangement joins TRBV5-1 to TRBJ2-1; the D gene is possibly TRBD2 (6 bases). The CDR3 loop spans 14 amino acids. Germline lookup yields CDR1 SGHRS and CDR2 YFSETQ. V lost 3 bases and J 8 bases, leaving 15 bases between the germline ends. The CDR3 loop is CASSWDPSSDEQFF. DNA for the CDR3: TGCGCCAGCAGCTGGGACCCCTCTAGCGATGAGCAGTTCTTC.

The gene calls are TRBV11-2 and TRBJ2-7; 7 bases fit TRBD1. Germline V gene sequence: CDR1 SGHAT, CDR2 FQNNGV. The CDR3 has 14 residues. With V trimmed by 5 bases and J by 0 bases, 4 bases remained unmatched. CDR3 nucleotide sequence: TGTGCCAGCAGCCGGGACAGAAGCTCCTACGAGCAGTACGTC. Translating it yields CASSRDRSSYEQYV.

This clonotype was counted only a few times. For the CDR3, the DNA is TGTGCCAGCAGGATGACCAGGGGGAATCAGCCCCAGCATTTT. As protein: CASRMTRGNQPQHF. The chain carries TRBV6-6 and TRBJ1-5, with TRBD1 matching 7 bases. Germline assignment: CDR1 MNHNY and CDR2 SVGAGI (reference sequence). V lost 6 bases and J lost 4; bases outside the gene matches: 6. The CDR3 is made up of 14 amino acids.

This clonotype was seen more than once but under ten times. In DNA form, the CDR3 reads TGTGCCATCATGGGACTTCTCAATGAGCAGTTCTTC. Its protein is CAIMGLLNEQFF. This rearrangement joins TRBV28 to TRBJ2-1; a weak D match, TRBD2 (6 bases). The germline V and J ends were trimmed by 10 bases and 6 bases, with 13 bases remaining between them. The CDR3 has 12 amino acids. Germline V gene sequence: CDR1 MDHEN, CDR2 SYDVKM. The complete variable domain, with remaining parts taken from reference TRBV28 and TRBJ2-1, reads DVKVTQSSRYLVKRTGEKVFLECVQDMDHENMFWYRQDPGLGLRLIYFSYDVKMKEKGDIPEGYSVSREKKERFSLILESASTNQTSMYLCAIMGLLNEQFFGPGTRLTVL.